This TCR beta chain was identified in a study of radiation and T cells in renal cell carcinoma. TCRdb's table, derived via immunoSEQ multiplex PCR, lists solely in-frame clones and lacks some. The data show over 120,000 clones, 75% to 90% seen once. With 4 bases removed from V and 4 bases from J, the gap between germline ends came to 10 bases. Germline values: CDR1 LGHNA, CDR2 YSLEER. This CDR3 comprises 13 residues. Stated time point: blood 4 weeks post-SBRT, at nephrectomy. The treatment here: 15 Gy SBRT to primary tumor, nephrectomy 4 weeks later. Radiation-treated patients gave blood at baseline, week 2 and week 4.

The TCR sequence derives from a woman in her forties or fifties with renal cell carcinoma. The gene calls are TRBV4-3 and TRBJ1-1, with D possibly being TRBD1 (6 bases). The sample here was blood, taken from a patient whose treatment included radiotherapy and nephrectomy. This CDR3 is CASSRTAGTEAFF. The DNA for the CDR3 is TGCGCCAGCAGCCGGACAGCGGGCACTGAAGCTTTCTTT.